Listed here are 28 T cell receptor beta chains from one sample, sequenced in a study of blood T cell repertoires in COVID-19. Using immunoSEQ multiplex PCR, the repertoire was profiled, and TCRdb retains in-frame clones only, with some absent. The sample holds about 480,000 clones, more than 75% seen once. Input material: PBMCs or T cells enriched from blood (not recorded which). The origin of the receptors is a woman in her 40s who had recovered from COVID-19.

This chain joins TRBV4-1 and TRBJ2-3; 10 bases are a match to TRBD2. The germline CDR1 and CDR2 sequences are MGHRA and YSYEKL. Germline trimming cut 2 bases from V and 2 bases from J; bases unmatched to any gene: 7. The CDR3 contains 17 residues. This chain's CDR3 is CASSQREREGATDTQYF. The CDR3 DNA reads TGCGCCAGCAGCCAAAGGGAGCGGGAGGGCGCCACAGATACGCAGTATTTT.

The gene calls are TRBV6-2 or TRBV6-3 and TRBJ2-7; perhaps TRBD1 as D (6 bases). V lost 5 bases to trimming and J lost 5 bases, with 16 bases between them. This CDR3 has 14 amino acids. Per the germline V gene, CDR1 is MNHEY and CDR2 is SVGEGT. The CDR3, as DNA: TGTGCCAGCAGTAACCGGGACACCTTAGACGAGCAGTACTTC. It encodes CASSNRDTLDEQYF.

The CDR3 nucleotides are TGTGCCAGCAGTGAAACATCAGCGGGACAAGTCAATGAGCAGTTCTTC. It codes for CASSETSAGQVNEQFF. The chain has TRBV2 and TRBJ2-1; possible D gene TRBD2, 7 bases. This CDR3 spans 16 amino acids. Trimming pared 2 bases from V and 6 bases from J, leaving 17 bases between. CDR1 and CDR2 from the germline V gene are SNHLY and FYNNEI.

This chain connects TRBV10-3 to TRBJ2-7; TRBD1 agrees at 7 bases. Germline assignment: CDR1 ENHRY and CDR2 SYGVKD. Germline trimming cut 6 bases from V and 2 bases from J; bases unmatched to any gene: 7. This CDR3 has 14 amino acids. DNA for the CDR3: TGTGCCATCAGCCGCGCGCAGGGGGCCTACGAGCAGTACTTC. Residues: CAISRAQGAYEQYF.

The chain combines TRBV19 with TRBJ1-6, with TRBD1 matching over 11 bases. The CDR3 is 15 residues long. From germline, CDR1 is LNHDA and CDR2 SQIVND (reference sequence). The trim removed 5 bases at V and 4 bases at J, leaving 1 base unmatched. The CDR3 sequence: CASSGTGGYNSPLHF. The CDR3 region has the DNA TGTGCCAGTAGTGGGACAGGGGGATATAATTCACCCCTCCACTTT.

V and J are TRBV27 and TRBJ2-5; 10 bases agree with TRBD2. The V gene's germline CDR1 is MNHEY and CDR2 SMNVEV (reference sequence). V dropped 6 bases and J dropped 0; count of bases not matched to a gene: 7. The CDR3 is 16 residues long. CDR3 sequence (DNA): TGTGCCAGCAGAGGTCTAGCGGGAGCCTACCAAGAGACCCAGTACTTC. This gives the protein CASRGLAGAYQETQYF.

The V gene is TRBV28, the J gene TRBJ2-1; TRBD2 agrees at 7 bases. Germline-derived CDR1 and CDR2 are MDHEN and SYDVKM. The V segment lost 3 bases and the J segment 4 bases; nucleotides outside the gene matches: 3. This CDR3 contains 14 residues. The CDR3 DNA is TGTGCCAGCAGTTTCGGGGAGGGTTACAATGAGCAGTTCTTC. This encodes CASSFGEGYNEQFF.

The J gene is TRBJ2-1, the V gene TRBV5-5, with 7 positions matching TRBD1. Trimming at V came to 2 bases and at J to 3 bases, leaving 5 bases not matched to a gene. Germline V CDR1 and CDR2: SGHKS, YYEKEE (reference sequence). This CDR3 is built from 15 residues. The CDR3 protein is CASSFHRDSYNEQFF. In nucleotides, the CDR3 is TGTGCCAGCAGCTTCCACCGGGACAGCTACAATGAGCAGTTCTTC.

This chain links TRBV11-2 with TRBJ2-7; a possible D gene is TRBD1 (5 bases). Trimming removed 5 bases from V and 2 bases from J, with 10 bases in between. The CDR3 contains 13 residues. Germline lookup yields CDR1 SGHAT and CDR2 FQNNGV. This CDR3 reads CASSPGQTYEQYF. The CDR3 nucleotides read TGTGCCAGCAGCCCTGGACAAACCTACGAGCAGTACTTC.

The chain uses TRBV4-1 and TRBJ1-1; no clear D. Between the trimmed V and J ends, which lost 0 bases and 0 bases, there was a span of 8 bases. Germline V gene lookup returns CDR1 MGHRA and CDR2 YSYEKL. The CDR3 sequence is 15 residues long. The CDR3 protein is CASSQEAVMNTEAFF. CDR3 DNA: TGCGCCAGCAGCCAAGAGGCGGTCATGAACACTGAAGCTTTCTTT.

The chain uses TRBV6-4 and TRBJ2-1; 7 bases agree with TRBD1. After removal of 0 bases from V and 0 bases from J, the junction contained 17 bases not matched to a gene. There are 21 residues in the CDR3. Germline V gives CDR1 MRHNA, CDR2 SNTAGT. The CDR3 here is CASSDSIFSDRAPDSYNEQFF. For the CDR3, the DNA is TGTGCCAGCAGTGACTCGATCTTTAGCGACAGGGCGCCCGACTCCTACAATGAGCAGTTCTTC.

The table lists this clone with a few counts. The chain recombines TRBV20-1 with TRBJ1-2, with D tentatively TRBD1 (5 bases). V lost 3 bases to trimming and J lost 4 bases, with 12 bases between them. CDR3 size: 13 residues. Germline lookup yields CDR1 DFQATT and CDR2 SNEGSKA (reference sequence). The DNA of the CDR3 is TGCAGTGCTAGTAGGTTGGGGCGCTATGGCTACACCTTC. Protein product: CSASRLGRYGYTF.

V is TRBV12-3 or TRBV12-4 and J is TRBJ1-1; maybe TRBD1 (6 bases). This CDR3 region has 13 residues. The V and J ends lost 4 bases and 5 bases respectively, with 11 bases between them. The CDR3, as DNA: TGTGCCAGCAGTTCCGGACAGAGGACTGAAGCTTTCTTT. Its protein is CASSSGQRTEAFF.

The J gene is TRBJ2-5, the V gene TRBV7-9, with D possibly TRBD1 on 6 matching bases. CDR1 SEHNR and CDR2 FQNEAQ come from the germline V gene (reference sequence). The CDR3 loop spans 17 amino acids. The V end was cut by 5 bases, the J end by 2 bases, with 21 bases between. In nucleotides, the CDR3 is TGTGCCAGCAGCCAAACCAATAGACAGGAAGGACAAGAGACCCAGTACTTC. It yields the protein CASSQTNRQEGQETQYF.

The V call is TRBV5-1, the J call TRBJ1-4; possible D gene TRBD1, 5 bases. The CDR3 length is 15 residues. CDR1 and CDR2 (germline): SGHRS, YFSETQ. V lost 4 bases and J lost 0, with 10 bases in between. The chain's CDR3 is CASSRGAATNEKLFF. The CDR3, as DNA: TGCGCCAGCAGCCGCGGGGCTGCAACTAATGAAAAACTGTTTTTT.

The rearrangement links TRBV29-1 to TRBJ2-2, with TRBD1 matching 8 bases. The length of the CDR3 is 16 residues. The V gene end was trimmed by 6 bases and the J gene end by 4 bases; junction bases not matched to a gene: 13. Per the germline V gene, CDR1 is SQVTM and CDR2 is ANQGSEA. The CDR3 nucleotides read TGCAGCGTCTGGCCCGAACAGGGGGAAGGCACCGGGGAGCTGTTTTTT. This codes for CSVWPEQGEGTGELFF.

The rearrangement joins TRBV19 to TRBJ1-2; perhaps TRBD1 as D (5 bases). The CDR3 is 16 residues long. V shed 3 bases and J shed 4 bases, with 18 bases lying between them. Germline V lookup: CDR1 LNHDA, CDR2 SQIVND (reference sequence). The CDR3 coding sequence is TGTGCCAGTAGTATCGTGGGGCGCTTTGGATCCTATGGCTACACCTTC. Translating gives CASSIVGRFGSYGYTF.

The V and J genes are TRBV6-4 and TRBJ2-3; a weak D match, TRBD1 (6 bases). Trimming removed 4 bases at V and 3 bases at J, with 11 bases between. This CDR3 is 14 amino acids long. The germline gives CDR1 MRHNA, CDR2 SNTAGT. The CDR3 protein is CASSASGQTDTQYF. CDR3 sequence (DNA): TGTGCCAGCAGTGCATCCGGACAGACAGATACGCAGTATTTT.

The V call is TRBV12-1, the J call TRBJ1-2. TRBV12-1 is marked as a pseudogene. This CDR3 has 15 residues. In nucleotides, the CDR3 is TGTGCCAGCAGCTCCCGACTAGGTTCTCATCGGGGCTACACCTTC. Encoded protein: CASSSRLGSHRGYTF.

The V and J genes are TRBV7-6 and TRBJ2-7, with D perhaps TRBD2 (5 bases). Germline V gene data show CDR1 as SGHVS and CDR2 as FNYEAQ. Trimming pared 5 bases from V and 0 bases from J, leaving 23 bases between. The CDR3 totals 18 residues. The CDR3 bases are TGTGCCAGCAGCCCCCGACTACTGACATTAACCAGCTCCTACGAGCAGTACTTC. Protein sequence: CASSPRLLTLTSSYEQYF.

The CDR3 is CASSLSGTATNYGYTF. CDR3 nucleotide sequence: TGTGCCAGCAGCTTATCTGGGACAGCCACTAACTATGGCTACACCTTC. The J gene is TRBJ1-2, the V gene TRBV11-3; 7 bases fit TRBD1. CDR3 size: 16 residues. V lost 2 bases, J lost 0 bases, and 6 bases stayed unmatched. CDR1 is SGHNT, CDR2 YENEEA, per germline.

This clone has more than one count but fewer than ten. The chain recombines TRBV5-1 with TRBJ2-7, with TRBD2 matching over 14 bases. V shed 4 bases, J shed 4 bases, and the junction held 7 bases outside the gene matches. CDR1 SGHRS and CDR2 YFSETQ come from the germline V gene. The CDR3 consists of 16 residues. CDR3 protein: CASSPGTSGSIYEQYF. As DNA, the CDR3 is TGCGCCAGCAGCCCCGGGACTAGCGGGAGCATATACGAGCAGTACTTC.

This rearrangement joins TRBV30 to TRBJ1-2; TRBD1 matches 8 bases. This CDR3 spans 14 amino acids. J was trimmed by 2 bases and V by 3 bases; bases with no gene match: 5. Germline V gene sequence: CDR1 GTSNPN, CDR2 SVGIG (reference sequence). CDR3 region: CAWRWGQANYGYTF. The CDR3 DNA follows: TGTGCCTGGAGGTGGGGACAGGCGAACTATGGCTACACCTTC. The full variable domain, in which reference TRBV30 and TRBJ1-2 provide the parts outside the CDR3, is SQTIHQWPATLVQPVGSPLSLECTVEGTSNPNLYWYRQAAGRGLQLLFYSVGIGQISSEVPQNLSASRPQDRQFILSSKKLLLSDSGFYLCAWRWGQANYGYTFGSGTRLTVV.

The rearrangement links TRBV27 to TRBJ1-2; D is possibly TRBD1 (6 bases). The CDR3 is 15 residues long. The germline V and J ends were trimmed by 5 bases and 0 bases, with 13 bases remaining between them. Germline V CDR1 and CDR2: MNHEY, SMNVEV (reference sequence). This chain's CDR3 is CASSTTGFSNYGYTF. The CDR3, as DNA: TGTGCCAGCAGTACGACAGGCTTCTCTAACTATGGCTACACCTTC.

This chain joins TRBV11-2 and TRBJ1-6; D remains ambiguous. CDR1 and CDR2 (germline): SGHAT, FQNNGV. V gave up 0 bases and J gave up 10 bases, with 13 bases separating them. This CDR3 is 15 amino acids long. CDR3 sequence (DNA): TGTGCCAGCAGCTTAGAGTGGGGAGGGAGCTCACCCCTCCACTTT. Its protein is CASSLEWGGSSPLHF.

CDR3 protein: CASRGTGKSDTQYF. DNA of the CDR3: TGTGCCAGTCGCGGGACAGGGAAATCAGATACGCAGTATTTT. The V gene is TRBV28, the J gene TRBJ2-3; 9 bases match TRBD1. Germline CDR1 MDHEN, CDR2 SYDVKM. The J segment lost 4 bases and the V segment lost 9 bases, leaving 8 bases of the junction unmatched. This CDR3 has 14 amino acids.

The chain carries TRBV12-5 and TRBJ2-1; 7 nucleotides match TRBD2. The germline V gene encodes CDR1 LGHNT and CDR2 FRNRAP. This CDR3 comprises 17 residues. V gave up 6 bases and J gave up 2 bases; unmatched junction bases: 13. This CDR3 is CASGPSLASDTYNEQFF. CDR3 sequence (DNA): TGTGCTAGTGGCCCTTCACTAGCGTCCGATACCTACAATGAGCAGTTCTTC.

The CDR3 DNA reads as TGTGCCAGCAGCTCCCTTCGGGGACTAGCGGGAGACGTGGATGAGCAGTTCTTC. This codes for CASSSLRGLAGDVDEQFF. The rearrangement links TRBV27 to TRBJ2-1, with 14 bases matching TRBD2. The CDR3 runs 18 residues. Trimming removed 6 bases from V and 8 bases from J; junction bases left unmatched: 15. CDR1 and CDR2 (germline): MNHEY, SMNVEV (reference sequence).